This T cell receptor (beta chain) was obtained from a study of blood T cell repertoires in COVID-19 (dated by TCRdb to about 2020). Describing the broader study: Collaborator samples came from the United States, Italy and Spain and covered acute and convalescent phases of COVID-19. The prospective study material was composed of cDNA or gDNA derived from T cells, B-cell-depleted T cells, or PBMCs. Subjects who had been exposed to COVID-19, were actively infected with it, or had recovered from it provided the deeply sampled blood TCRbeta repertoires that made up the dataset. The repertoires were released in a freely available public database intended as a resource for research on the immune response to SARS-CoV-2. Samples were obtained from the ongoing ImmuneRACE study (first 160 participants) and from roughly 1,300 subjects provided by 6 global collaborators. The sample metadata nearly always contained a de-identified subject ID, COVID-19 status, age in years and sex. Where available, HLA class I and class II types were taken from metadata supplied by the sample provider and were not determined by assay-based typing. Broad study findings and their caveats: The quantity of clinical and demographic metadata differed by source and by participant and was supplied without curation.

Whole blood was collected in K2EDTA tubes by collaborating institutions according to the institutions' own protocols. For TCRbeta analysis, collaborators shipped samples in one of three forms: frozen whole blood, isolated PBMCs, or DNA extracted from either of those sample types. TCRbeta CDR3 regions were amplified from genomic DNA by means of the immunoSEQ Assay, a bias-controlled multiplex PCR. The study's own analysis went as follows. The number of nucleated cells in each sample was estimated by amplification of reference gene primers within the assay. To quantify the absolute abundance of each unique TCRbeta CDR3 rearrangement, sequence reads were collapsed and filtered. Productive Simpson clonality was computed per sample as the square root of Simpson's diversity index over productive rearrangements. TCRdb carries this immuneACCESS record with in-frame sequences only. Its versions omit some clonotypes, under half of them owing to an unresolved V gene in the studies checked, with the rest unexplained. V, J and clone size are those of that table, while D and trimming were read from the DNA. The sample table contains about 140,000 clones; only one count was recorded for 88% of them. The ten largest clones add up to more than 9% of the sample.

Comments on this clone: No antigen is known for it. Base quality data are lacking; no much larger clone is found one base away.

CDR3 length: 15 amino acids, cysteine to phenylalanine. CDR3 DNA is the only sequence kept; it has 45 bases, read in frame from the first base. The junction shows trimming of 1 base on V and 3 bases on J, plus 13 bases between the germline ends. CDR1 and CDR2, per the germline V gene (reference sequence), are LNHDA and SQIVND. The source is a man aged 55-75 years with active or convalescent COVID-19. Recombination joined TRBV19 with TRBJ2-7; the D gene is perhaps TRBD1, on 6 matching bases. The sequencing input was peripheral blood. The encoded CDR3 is CASSIGRTVHYEQYF. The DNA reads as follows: TGTGCCAGTAGTATAGGAAGGACAGTGCACTACGAGCAGTACTTC.